Included here is one T cell receptor (beta chain) sequence, with context. A read error may produce the germline difference seen at one junction end. Using immunoSEQ multiplex PCR, the repertoire was profiled, and TCRdb retains in-frame clones only, with some absent. The profile shows about 100,000 clones, 85% to 95% of them singletons. The sample comes from a study of technical replicates of blood from several donors. The CDR3 length is 15 residues. Germline V CDR1 and CDR2: SGHNT, YENEEA. This clonotype originated in a human donor in good health. Sequences were obtained from T cells isolated from PBMCs. The chain combines TRBV11-3 with TRBJ2-7; TRBD2 matches at 10 bases. Here the CDR3 DNA reads TGTGCCAGCAGTTTAGGACTAGCGGAATCCTACGAGCAGTACTTC. It encodes CASSLGLAESYEQYF.